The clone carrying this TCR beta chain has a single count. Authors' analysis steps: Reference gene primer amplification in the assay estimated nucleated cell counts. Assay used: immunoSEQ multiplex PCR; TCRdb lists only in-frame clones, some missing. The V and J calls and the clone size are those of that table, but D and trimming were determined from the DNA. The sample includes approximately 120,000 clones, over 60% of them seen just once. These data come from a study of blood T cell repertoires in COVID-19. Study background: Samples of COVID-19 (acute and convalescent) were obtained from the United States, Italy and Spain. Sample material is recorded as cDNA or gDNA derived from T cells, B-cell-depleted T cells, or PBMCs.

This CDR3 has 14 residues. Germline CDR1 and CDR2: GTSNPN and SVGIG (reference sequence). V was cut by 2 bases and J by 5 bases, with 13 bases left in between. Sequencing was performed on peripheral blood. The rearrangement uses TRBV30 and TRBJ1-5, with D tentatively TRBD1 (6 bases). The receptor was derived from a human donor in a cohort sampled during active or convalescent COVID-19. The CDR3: CAWSNGQWHQPQHF. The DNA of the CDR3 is TGTGCCTGGAGTAACGGACAGTGGCATCAGCCCCAGCATTTT.